The entry below gives a single T cell receptor beta chain sequence along with its context. No cognate antigen has been identified for it. Nothing much larger sits one base from this clone, and base qualities are not available. The data were taken from a study of blood T cell repertoires in COVID-19 (TCRdb year 2020). As for the study more broadly: The collaborator samples originated in the United States, Italy and Spain and spanned the acute and convalescent phases of COVID-19. Sample metadata almost always included a de-identified subject ID, COVID-19 status, age in years and sex. HLA class I and class II types, where available, came from metadata supplied by the sample provider rather than from assay-based typing. Subjects who had been exposed to COVID-19, were actively infected with it, or had recovered from it provided the deeply sampled blood TCRbeta repertoires that made up the dataset. The material from the prospective study consisted of cDNA or gDNA derived from T cells, B-cell-depleted T cells, or PBMCs. The repertoires were released in a freely available public database intended as a resource for research on the immune response to SARS-CoV-2. Samples came from the ongoing ImmuneRACE study (first 160 participants) plus 1,254 subjects from 6 global collaborators.

Participants in the prospective study were aged about 18 to 95 years, lived in 20 to 25 United States geographic areas, and enrolled through a virtual design. In the prospective study, cohorts were assigned on the basis of participant-reported clinical history obtained from a screening survey and a study questionnaire. Recovered participants in ImmuneRACE Cohort 3 were defined as having two consecutive negative NP/OP PCR tests, clearance from a healthcare professional, or resolution of symptoms. Mobile phlebotomists in the prospective study collected whole blood, serum and a nasopharyngeal or oropharyngeal swab from every participant. Prospective study participants could optionally give additional blood draws and questionnaires over an approximately 2-month period. Blood samples from the prospective study were shipped frozen or at room temperature prior to DNA extraction. The V and J ends are trimmed by 1 base and 6 bases, leaving 16 bases between them. The cysteine opens and the phenylalanine closes a CDR3 of 15 amino acids. Just CDR3 DNA is preserved here, 45 bases in frame from base 1. The germline V gene supplies CDR1 KGHSH and CDR2 LQKENI.

TCRbeta CDR3 regions were amplified from genomic DNA by means of the immunoSEQ Assay, a bias-controlled multiplex PCR. Per the source publication's procedure: The number of nucleated cells in each sample was estimated by amplification of reference gene primers within the assay. Sequence reads were collapsed and filtered to measure the absolute abundance of every unique TCRbeta CDR3 rearrangement. For each sample, productive Simpson clonality was calculated as the square root of Simpson's diversity index across productive rearrangements. Drawn from immuneACCESS, this table holds only the in-frame rearrangements with V and J called that TCRdb kept. Clones are partly lost; checked studies trace under half to an unresolved V gene and leave the rest unexplained. V, J and clone size reflect that table, while D and trimming were determined from the DNA. Present in this sample are fewer than 400,000 clones, approximately 88% of which were seen just once. 5% of the sample is taken by the ten largest.

General study outcomes and caveats: The amount of clinical and demographic metadata varied by source and participant and was provided uncurated.

The sequenced material came from PBMCs or T cells enriched from blood (not recorded which). This clonotype was sampled from a man younger than 40 who had recovered from COVID-19. The chain was built from TRBV18 and TRBJ2-7, with a tentative D gene TRBD1 over 6 matching bases. The DNA sequence is as follows: TGTGCCAGCTCACCACGAGCTCAGGGGTCTTCCGAGCAGTACTTC. It specifies CASSPRAQGSSEQYF.